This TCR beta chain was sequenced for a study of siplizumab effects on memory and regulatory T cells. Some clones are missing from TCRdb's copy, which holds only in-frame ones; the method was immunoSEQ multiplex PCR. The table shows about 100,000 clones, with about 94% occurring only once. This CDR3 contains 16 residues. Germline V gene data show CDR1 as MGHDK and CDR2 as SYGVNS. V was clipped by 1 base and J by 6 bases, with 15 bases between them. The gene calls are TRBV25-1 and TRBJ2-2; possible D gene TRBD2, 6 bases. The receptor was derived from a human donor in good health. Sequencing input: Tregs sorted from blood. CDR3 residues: CASSELVGGLAGELFF. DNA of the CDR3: TGTGCCAGCAGTGAATTGGTGGGAGGCCTGGCCGGGGAGCTGTTTTTT.